The 18 T cell receptor beta chains below all came from one sample that was sequenced in a study of PD-1 blockade in mismatch repair-deficient tumors. These receptors have no known antigen. Regarding time point: identical roughly 10-day culture without peptide (control). Data came from immunoSEQ multiplex PCR; TCRdb stores just in-frame clones and leaves some out. Of roughly 14,000 clones in the sample, approximately 84% were seen once. The sequenced sample was cells cultured in vitro, obtained from a patient treated with pembrolizumab. The receptor set was obtained from an adult with mismatch repair-deficient cancer.

V and J are TRBV27 and TRBJ2-7, with TRBD2 identical over 12 bases. CDR3 length: 15 amino acids. Trimming cost V 6 bases and J 7 bases; bases outside gene matches: 10. Germline-derived CDR1 and CDR2 are MNHEY and SMNVEV (reference sequence). CDR3 residues: CASSPRLAGVDEQYF. DNA for the CDR3: TGTGCCAGCAGCCCCCGACTAGCGGGAGTGGATGAGCAGTACTTC.

The chain uses TRBV6-5 and TRBJ2-1; D is possibly TRBD2 (6 bases). With 7 bases removed from V and 3 bases from J, the gap between germline ends came to 10 bases. In germline, CDR1 is MNHEY, CDR2 SVGAGI. The CDR3 spans 13 residues. CDR3 loop: CASKRLVYNEQFF. The CDR3 DNA sequence: TGTGCCAGCAAAAGACTAGTCTACAATGAGCAGTTCTTC.

The chain joins TRBV4-1 to TRBJ1-5, with D unclear. The germline V gene encodes CDR1 MGHRA and CDR2 YSYEKL. V was shortened by 1 base and J by 3 bases, with 10 bases between the two germline ends. This CDR3 is 15 amino acids long. CDR3 loop: CASSQGEFDNQPQHF. CDR3 in DNA: TGCGCCAGCAGCCAAGGGGAATTCGACAATCAGCCCCAGCATTTT.

The gene calls are TRBV18 and TRBJ2-7, with D tentatively TRBD1 (6 bases). The CDR3 is made up of 12 amino acids. Trimming pared 4 bases from V and 5 bases from J, leaving 9 bases between. Germline CDR1 KGHSH, CDR2 LQKENI. The CDR3 loop reads CASSLDSHEQYF. In DNA, the CDR3 is TGTGCCAGCTCACTGGACAGTCACGAGCAGTACTTC.

This chain uses TRBV9 with TRBJ2-2; the match to TRBD2 covers 11 bases. The CDR3 is 13 amino acids. The V gene end was trimmed by 3 bases and the J gene end by 8 bases; junction bases not matched to a gene: 0. Looked up from germline, CDR1 is SGDLS and CDR2 is YYNGEE. DNA for the CDR3: TGTGCCAGCAGCGGACTAGCGGGAGGGGAGCTGTTTTTT. It encodes CASSGLAGGELFF.

The V and J genes are TRBV7-2 and TRBJ1-3; the D gene is possibly TRBD1 (5 bases). Trimming removed 6 bases from V and 0 bases from J, with 12 bases in between. The CDR3 contains 15 residues. Germline CDR1 reads SGHTA; CDR2 reads FQGNSA. This chain's CDR3 is CASRRSGTSGNTIYF. CDR3 DNA sequence: TGTGCCAGCAGGCGGTCGGGGACCTCTGGAAACACCATATATTTT.

In its sample, this clone was seen a few times. This chain joins TRBV7-3 and TRBJ2-2, with D unclear. The ends were cut back, 2 bases at V and 3 bases at J, with 13 bases in the middle. The CDR3 loop spans 16 amino acids. The germline V gene has CDR1 SGHTA and CDR2 FQGTGA. In DNA, the CDR3 is TGTGCCAGCAGCTTAGATTTGGGATGGGACACCGGGGAGCTGTTTTTT. The encoded protein is CASSLDLGWDTGELFF.

The CDR3 spells CASIRGLVGETQYF. The DNA of the CDR3 is TGTGCCAGCATTCGGGGACTAGTTGGGGAGACCCAGTACTTC. The chain links TRBV2 to TRBJ2-5, with 8 bases aligning to TRBD2. The CDR3 has 14 amino acids. CDR1 is SNHLY, CDR2 FYNNEI, per germline. V was clipped by 7 bases and J by 5 bases; unmatched bases: 9.

CDR3 nucleotide sequence: TGCGCCAGCAGCTTTATACAGAGTGGGTATGGCTACACCTTC. It specifies CASSFIQSGYGYTF. The chain couples TRBV5-1 to TRBJ1-2, with D uncertain. Germline lookup yields CDR1 SGHRS and CDR2 YFSETQ. The CDR3 is 14 residues long. Trimming pared 2 bases from V and 5 bases from J, leaving 13 bases between.

This chain uses TRBV19 with TRBJ2-6, with a tentative D call TRBD1 (6 bases). The CDR3 is 18 amino acids. Germline CDR1 reads LNHDA; CDR2 reads SQIVND (reference sequence). Trimming took 6 bases from V and 4 from J, leaving 22 bases between them. The CDR3 protein is CASRPPGQRALGANVLTF. The CDR3 coding sequence is TGTGCCAGTAGGCCTCCGGGACAAAGGGCGTTGGGGGCCAACGTCCTGACTTTC. Using reference TRBV19 and TRBJ2-6 for the parts outside the CDR3, the full variable domain is DGGITQSPKYLFRKEGQNVTLSCEQNLNHDAMYWYRQDPGQGLRLIYYSQIVNDFQKGDIAEGYSVSREKKESFPLTVTSAQKNPTAFYLCASRPPGQRALGANVLTFGAGSRLTVL.

This rearrangement joins TRBV15 to TRBJ1-5; the D is unclear. The CDR3 contains 13 residues. Trimming stripped 5 bases from V and 7 bases from J, with 12 bases between. CDR1 is LNHNV and CDR2 is YYDKDF in the germline V gene (reference sequence). The CDR3 reads CATSGSYGQPQHF. As DNA, the CDR3 is TGTGCCACCAGCGGGTCTTACGGACAGCCCCAGCATTTT.

The genes are TRBV5-1 and TRBJ2-7, with D possibly being TRBD2 (6 bases). The V end was cut by 3 bases, the J end by 6 bases, with 22 bases between. CDR1 is SGHRS, CDR2 YFSETQ, per germline. The CDR3 consists of 16 residues. CDR3 DNA sequence: TGCGCCAGCAGCTCGGGGGATTTAGGACTCCTAGTCGAGCAGTACTTC. Translating it yields CASSSGDLGLLVEQYF.

This sequence joins TRBV27 and TRBJ2-1; D is unclear. The CDR3 contains 13 residues. Germline V CDR1 and CDR2: MNHEY, SMNVEV (reference sequence). The V and J ends lost 3 bases and 6 bases respectively, with 9 bases between them. CDR3 sequence reads: CASSFGQFNEQFF. The CDR3 DNA follows: TGTGCCAGCAGTTTCGGGCAGTTCAATGAGCAGTTCTTC.

In the case of this clone: The junction departs from germline at one end; a sequencing error may be responsible. This sequence joins TRBV5-4 and TRBJ2-1; 7 positions agree with TRBD2. Germline-derived CDR1 and CDR2 are SGHNT and YYREEE (reference sequence). This CDR3 has 13 residues. For the CDR3, the DNA is TGTGTCAGCAGCTTGGCCTATACGGGACTAAAGTTCTTC. It specifies CVSSLAYTGLKFF. Looking up the rest from reference TRBV5-4 and TRBJ2-1 gives the full variable domain: ETGVTQSPTHLIKTRGQQVTLRCSSQSGHNTVSWYQQALGQGPQFIFQYYREEENGRGNFPPRFSGLQFPNYSSELNVNALELDDSALYLCVSSLAYTGLKFFGPGTRLTVL.

The chain joins TRBV5-1 to TRBJ2-7, with 9 bases lining up with TRBD2. Germline loops: CDR1 SGHRS, CDR2 YFSETQ. V gave up 0 bases and J gave up 0 bases; unmatched junction bases: 4. CDR3 length: 16 residues. CDR3 bases: TGCGCCAGCAGCTTGGCCGTTAGCGGGAGCTCCTACGAGCAGTACTTC. This gives the protein CASSLAVSGSSYEQYF.

The rearrangement joins TRBV5-3 to TRBJ2-5, with 14 bases aligning to TRBD2. TRBV5-3 is noted as an ORF with a role that remains uncertain. The CDR3 is 18 residues long. After removal of 4 bases from V and 5 bases from J, the junction contained 13 bases not matched to a gene. This CDR3 reads CARSPRGLAGGLGETQYF. In DNA, the CDR3 is TGTGCCAGAAGCCCAAGAGGACTAGCGGGAGGTTTGGGGGAGACCCAGTACTTC.

This chain joins TRBV2 and TRBJ1-5, with D perhaps TRBD1 (5 bases). Germline V CDR1 and CDR2: SNHLY, FYNNEI. The V and J ends lost 0 bases and 9 bases respectively, with 6 bases between them. There are 12 residues in the CDR3. The CDR3 nucleotides are TGTGCCAGCAGTGAAGCTGGGGCGCCCCAGCATTTT. Translating gives CASSEAGAPQHF. The complete variable domain, with remaining parts taken from reference TRBV2 and TRBJ1-5, reads EPEVTQTPSHQVTQMGQEVILRCVPISNHLYFYWYRQILGQKVEFLVSFYNNEISEKSEIFDDQFSVERPDGSNFTLKIRSTKLEDSAMYFCASSEAGAPQHFGDGTRLSIL.

This clone was seen a single time. The rearrangement uses TRBV28 and TRBJ2-5; 9 bases are a match to TRBD1. From germline, CDR1 is MDHEN and CDR2 SYDVKM. Trimming at V came to 7 bases and at J to 6 bases, leaving 9 bases not matched to a gene. The length of the CDR3 is 14 residues. CDR3 residues: CASTWGGQGKTQYF. CDR3 sequence (DNA): TGTGCCAGCACCTGGGGGGGACAGGGAAAGACCCAGTACTTC. Using reference TRBV28 and TRBJ2-5 for the parts outside the CDR3, the full variable domain is DVKVTQSSRYLVKRTGEKVFLECVQDMDHENMFWYRQDPGLGLRLIYFSYDVKMKEKGDIPEGYSVSREKKERFSLILESASTNQTSMYLCASTWGGQGKTQYFGPGTRLLVL.